This TCR beta chain is from a study of T and B cells in COVID-19 patients. TRB rearrangements were amplified by multiplex PCR with BIOMED2 TRB-A/B primers. TCRdb reprocessed the multiplex PCR reads with MiXCR, giving one entry per CDR3 protein. The data contain 24,000 or so distinct CDR3 sequences, about 31% of them singletons. The CDR3 has 14 residues. The V and J ends lost 5 bases and 8 bases respectively, with 15 bases between them. By share, this clonotype counts as medium-sized. Each TRB amplification used roughly 230-550 ng of genomic DNA from blood. Sample: blood. The V call is TRBV12-3 or TRBV12-4, the J call TRBJ2-2; D gene ambiguous. This TCR came from a human donor who had recovered from COVID-19. The CDR3 loop is CASSPPNREGELFF. As DNA, the CDR3 is TGTGCCAGCAGTCCCCCTAATCGCGAGGGGGAGCTGTTTTTT.